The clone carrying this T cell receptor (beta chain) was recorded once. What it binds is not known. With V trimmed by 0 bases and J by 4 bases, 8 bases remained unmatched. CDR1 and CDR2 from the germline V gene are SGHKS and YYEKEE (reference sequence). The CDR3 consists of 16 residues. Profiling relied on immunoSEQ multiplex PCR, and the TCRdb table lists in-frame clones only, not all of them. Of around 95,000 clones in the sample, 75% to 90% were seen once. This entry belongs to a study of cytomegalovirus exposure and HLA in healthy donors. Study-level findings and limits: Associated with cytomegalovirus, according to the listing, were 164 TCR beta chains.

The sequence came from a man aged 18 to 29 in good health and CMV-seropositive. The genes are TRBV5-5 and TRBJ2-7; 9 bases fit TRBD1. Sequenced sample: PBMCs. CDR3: CASSLVGGQGIYEQYF. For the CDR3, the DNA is TGTGCCAGCAGCTTGGTTGGGGGACAGGGTATATACGAGCAGTACTTC.